This T cell receptor (beta chain) was found in a study of OX40 agonist ivuxolimab in advanced cancers. Study as a whole: Recorded diagnoses for dose-escalation patients were hepatocellular carcinoma, melanoma, renal cell or head and neck cancer. Findings and limits, study-wide: Expanded clones tended on average to be more numerous among CD8+ T cells than CD4+.

Libraries were prepared by immunoSEQ multiplex PCR; TCRdb keeps only in-frame clonotypes and omits some of them. The sample lists tens of thousands of clones; roughly 88% were seen once. Trimming removed 5 bases from V and 7 bases from J, with 11 bases in between. The germline V gene encodes CDR1 LNHDA and CDR2 SQIVND (reference sequence). The CDR3 runs 13 residues. Concerning this clone: What it binds is not known.

This chain uses TRBV19 with TRBJ2-2; D call uncertain. This clonotype was obtained from an adult with an advanced solid tumor such as melanoma, head and neck, liver or kidney cancer. Sequenced here: CD4+ or CD8+ T cells sorted from blood, sampled in a trial of the OX40 agonist ivuxolimab. CDR3 sequence (DNA): TGTGCCAGTAGTCTGGGTCAGGTCGGGGAGCTGTTTTTT. As protein: CASSLGQVGELFF.